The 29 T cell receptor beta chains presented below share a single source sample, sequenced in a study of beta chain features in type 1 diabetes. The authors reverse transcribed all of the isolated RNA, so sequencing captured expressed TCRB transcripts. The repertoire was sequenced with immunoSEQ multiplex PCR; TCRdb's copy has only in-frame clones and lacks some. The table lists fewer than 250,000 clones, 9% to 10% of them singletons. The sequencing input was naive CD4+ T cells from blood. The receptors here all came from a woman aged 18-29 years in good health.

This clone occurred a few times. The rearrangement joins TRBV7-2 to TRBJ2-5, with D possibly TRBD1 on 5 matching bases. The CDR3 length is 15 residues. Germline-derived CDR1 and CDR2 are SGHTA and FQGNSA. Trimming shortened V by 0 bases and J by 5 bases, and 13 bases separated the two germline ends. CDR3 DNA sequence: TGTGCCAGCAGCTTAGCCGCAGGGCTTGGCGAGACCCAGTACTTC. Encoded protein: CASSLAAGLGETQYF. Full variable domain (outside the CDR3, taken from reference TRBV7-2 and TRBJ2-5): GAGVSQSPSNKVTEKGKDVELRCDPISGHTALYWYRQSLGQGLEFLIYFQGNSAPDKSGLPSDRFSAERTGGSVSTLTIQRTQQEDSAVYLCASSLAAGLGETQYFGPGTRLLVL.

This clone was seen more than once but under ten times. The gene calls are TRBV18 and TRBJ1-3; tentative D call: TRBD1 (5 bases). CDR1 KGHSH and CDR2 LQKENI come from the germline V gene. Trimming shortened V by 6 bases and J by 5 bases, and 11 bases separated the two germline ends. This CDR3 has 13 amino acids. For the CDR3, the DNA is TGTGCCAGCTCCCTGAAGGACAGAAACACCATATATTTT. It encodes CASSLKDRNTIYF.

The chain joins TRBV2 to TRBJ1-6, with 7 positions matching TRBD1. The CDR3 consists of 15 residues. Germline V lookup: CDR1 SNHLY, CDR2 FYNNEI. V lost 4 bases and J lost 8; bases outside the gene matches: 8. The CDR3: CASSADRATYSPLHF. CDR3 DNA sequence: TGTGCCAGCAGTGCCGACAGGGCGACATATTCACCCCTCCACTTT.

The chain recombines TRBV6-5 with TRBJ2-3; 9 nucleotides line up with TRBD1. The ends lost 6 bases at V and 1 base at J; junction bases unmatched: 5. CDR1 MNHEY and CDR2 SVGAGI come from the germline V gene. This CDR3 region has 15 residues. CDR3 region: CASRDRGSGTDTQYF. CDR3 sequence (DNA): TGTGCCAGCAGGGACAGGGGATCGGGCACAGATACGCAGTATTTT.

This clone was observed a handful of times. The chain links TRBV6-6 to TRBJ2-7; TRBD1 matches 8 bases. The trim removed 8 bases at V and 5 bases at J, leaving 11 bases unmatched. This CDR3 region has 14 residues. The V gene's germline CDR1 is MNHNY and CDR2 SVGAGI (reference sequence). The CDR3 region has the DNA TGTGCCAGCCACGACAGGGGCCTCTCGGACGAGCAGTACTTC. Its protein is CASHDRGLSDEQYF.

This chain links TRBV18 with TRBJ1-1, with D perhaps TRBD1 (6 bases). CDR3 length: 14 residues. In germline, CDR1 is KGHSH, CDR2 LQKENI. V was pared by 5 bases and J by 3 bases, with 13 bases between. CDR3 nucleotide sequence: TGTGCCAGCTCATCGAAACAGGGAGACACTGAAGCTTTCTTT. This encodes CASSSKQGDTEAFF.

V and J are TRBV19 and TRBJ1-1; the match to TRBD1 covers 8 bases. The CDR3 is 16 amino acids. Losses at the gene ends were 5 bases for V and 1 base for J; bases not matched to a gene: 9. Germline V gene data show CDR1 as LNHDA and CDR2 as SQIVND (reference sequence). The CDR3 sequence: CASSFHRTGRNTEAFF. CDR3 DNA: TGTGCCAGTAGTTTTCACCGGACAGGGCGGAACACTGAAGCTTTCTTT.

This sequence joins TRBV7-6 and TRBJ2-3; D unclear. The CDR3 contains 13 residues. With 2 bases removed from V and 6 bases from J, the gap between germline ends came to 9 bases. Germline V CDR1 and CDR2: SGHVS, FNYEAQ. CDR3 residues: CASSLTPGDTQYF. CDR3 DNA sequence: TGTGCCAGCAGCTTAACTCCCGGTGATACGCAGTATTTT.

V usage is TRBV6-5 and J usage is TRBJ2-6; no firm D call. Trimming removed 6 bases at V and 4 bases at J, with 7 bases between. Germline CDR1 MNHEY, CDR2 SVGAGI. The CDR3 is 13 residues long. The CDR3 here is CASSWRGANVLTF. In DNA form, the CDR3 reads TGTGCCAGCAGCTGGAGAGGGGCCAACGTCCTGACTTTC.

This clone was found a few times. This CDR3 is CASSWGLAGGPAYNEQFF. CDR3 coding DNA: TGTGCCAGCAGCTGGGGACTAGCGGGAGGGCCAGCCTACAATGAGCAGTTCTTC. The chain couples TRBV7-8 to TRBJ2-1, with 16 nucleotides matching TRBD2. CDR1 is SGHVS and CDR2 is FQNEAQ in the germline V gene. The CDR3 contains 18 residues. The trim removed 4 bases at V and 2 bases at J, leaving 5 bases unmatched. Full variable domain (remainder filled in from reference TRBV7-8 and TRBJ2-1): GAGVSQSPRYKVAKRGQDVALRCDPISGHVSLFWYQQALGQGPEFLTYFQNEAQLDKSGLPSDRFFAERPEGSVSTLKIQRTQQEDSAVYLCASSWGLAGGPAYNEQFFGPGTRLTVL.

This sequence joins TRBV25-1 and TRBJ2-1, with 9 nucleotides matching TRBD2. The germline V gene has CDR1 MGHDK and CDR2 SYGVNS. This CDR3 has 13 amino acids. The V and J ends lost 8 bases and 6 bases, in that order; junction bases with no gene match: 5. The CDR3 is CASVQAGGNEQFF. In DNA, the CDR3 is TGTGCCAGCGTTCAAGCGGGAGGCAATGAGCAGTTCTTC.

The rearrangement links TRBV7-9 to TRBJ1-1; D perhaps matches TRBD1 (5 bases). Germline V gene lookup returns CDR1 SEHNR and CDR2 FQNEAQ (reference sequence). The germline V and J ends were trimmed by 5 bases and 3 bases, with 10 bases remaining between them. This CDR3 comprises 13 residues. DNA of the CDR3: TGTGCCAGCAGCAAGACAGTGGACACTGAAGCTTTCTTT. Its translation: CASSKTVDTEAFF.

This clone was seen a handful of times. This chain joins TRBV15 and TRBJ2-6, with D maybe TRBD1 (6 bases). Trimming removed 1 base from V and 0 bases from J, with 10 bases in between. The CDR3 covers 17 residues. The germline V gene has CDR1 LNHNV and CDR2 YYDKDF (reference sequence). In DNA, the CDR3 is TGTGCCACCAGCAGAGGCAGGGGTAGCTCTGGGGCCAACGTCCTGACTTTC. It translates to CATSRGRGSSGANVLTF. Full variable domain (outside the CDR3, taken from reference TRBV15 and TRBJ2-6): DAMVIQNPRYQVTQFGKPVTLSCSQTLNHNVMYWYQQKSSQAPKLLFHYYDKDFNNEADTPDNFQSRRPNTSFCFLDIRSPGLGDTAMYLCATSRGRGSSGANVLTFGAGSRLTVL.

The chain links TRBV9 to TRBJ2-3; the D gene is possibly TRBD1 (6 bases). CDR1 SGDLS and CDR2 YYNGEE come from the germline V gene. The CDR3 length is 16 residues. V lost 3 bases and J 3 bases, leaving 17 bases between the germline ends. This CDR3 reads CASSGEQGYGTDTQYF. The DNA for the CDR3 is TGTGCCAGCAGCGGGGAACAGGGATATGGGACAGATACGCAGTATTTT.

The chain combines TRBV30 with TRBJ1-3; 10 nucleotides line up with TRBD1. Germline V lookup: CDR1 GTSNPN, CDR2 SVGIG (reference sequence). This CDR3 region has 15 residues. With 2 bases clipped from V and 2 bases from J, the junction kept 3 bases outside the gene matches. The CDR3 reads CAWSPDRGPGNTIYF. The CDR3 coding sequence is TGTGCCTGGAGTCCCGACAGGGGGCCTGGAAACACCATATATTTT.

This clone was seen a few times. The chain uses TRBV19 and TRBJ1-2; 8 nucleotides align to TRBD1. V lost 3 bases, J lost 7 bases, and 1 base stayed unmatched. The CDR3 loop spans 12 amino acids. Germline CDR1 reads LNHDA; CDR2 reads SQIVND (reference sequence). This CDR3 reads CASSITGGGYTF. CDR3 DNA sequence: TGTGCCAGTAGTATTACAGGGGGTGGCTACACCTTC.

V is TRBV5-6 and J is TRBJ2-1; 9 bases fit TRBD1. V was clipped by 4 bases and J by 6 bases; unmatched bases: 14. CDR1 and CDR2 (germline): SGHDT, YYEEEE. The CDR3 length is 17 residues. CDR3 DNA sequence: TGTGCCAGCAGCCTGGATTGGAACAGGGGGCCGAGCAATGAGCAGTTCTTC. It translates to CASSLDWNRGPSNEQFF.

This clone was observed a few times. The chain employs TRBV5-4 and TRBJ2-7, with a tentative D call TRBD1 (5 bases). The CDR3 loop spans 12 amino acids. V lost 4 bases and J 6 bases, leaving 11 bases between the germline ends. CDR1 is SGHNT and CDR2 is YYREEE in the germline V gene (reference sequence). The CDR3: CASSPGQSEQYF. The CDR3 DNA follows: TGTGCCAGCAGCCCAGGGCAGAGCGAGCAGTACTTC.

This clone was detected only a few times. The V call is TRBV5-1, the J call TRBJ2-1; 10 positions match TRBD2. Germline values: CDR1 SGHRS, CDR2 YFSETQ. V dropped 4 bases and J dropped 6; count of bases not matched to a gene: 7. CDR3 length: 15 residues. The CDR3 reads CASSTGLADSNEQFF. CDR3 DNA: TGCGCCAGCAGCACAGGACTAGCGGACTCCAATGAGCAGTTCTTC.

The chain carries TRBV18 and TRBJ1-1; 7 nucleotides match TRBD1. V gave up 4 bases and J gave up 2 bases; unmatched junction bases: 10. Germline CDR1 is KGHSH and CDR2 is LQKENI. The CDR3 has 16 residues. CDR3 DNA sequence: TGTGCCAGCTCACGTCGGGCTGGACAGGCAAACACTGAAGCTTTCTTT. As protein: CASSRRAGQANTEAFF.

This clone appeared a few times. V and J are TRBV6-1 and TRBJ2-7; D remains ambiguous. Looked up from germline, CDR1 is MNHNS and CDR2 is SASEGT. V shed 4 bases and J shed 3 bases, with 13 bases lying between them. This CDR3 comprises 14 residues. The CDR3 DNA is TGTGCCAGCAGTGCGTCGGCGGCGTACTACGAGCAGTACTTC. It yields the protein CASSASAAYYEQYF.

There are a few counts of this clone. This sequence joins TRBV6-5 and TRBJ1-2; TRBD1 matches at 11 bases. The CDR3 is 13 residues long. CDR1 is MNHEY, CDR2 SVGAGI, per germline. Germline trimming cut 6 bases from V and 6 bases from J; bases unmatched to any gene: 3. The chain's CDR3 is CASRWTGGDGYTF. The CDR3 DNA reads TGTGCCAGCAGATGGACAGGGGGCGATGGCTACACCTTC.

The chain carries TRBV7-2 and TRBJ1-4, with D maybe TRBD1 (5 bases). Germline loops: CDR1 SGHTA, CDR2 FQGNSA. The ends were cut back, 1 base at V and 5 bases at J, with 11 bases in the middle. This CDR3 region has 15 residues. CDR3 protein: CASSLGGLSNEKLFF. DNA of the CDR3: TGTGCCAGCAGCTTAGGGGGCCTATCGAATGAAAAACTGTTTTTT. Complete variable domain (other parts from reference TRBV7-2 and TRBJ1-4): GAGVSQSPSNKVTEKGKDVELRCDPISGHTALYWYRQSLGQGLEFLIYFQGNSAPDKSGLPSDRFSAERTGGSVSTLTIQRTQQEDSAVYLCASSLGGLSNEKLFFGSGTQLSVL.

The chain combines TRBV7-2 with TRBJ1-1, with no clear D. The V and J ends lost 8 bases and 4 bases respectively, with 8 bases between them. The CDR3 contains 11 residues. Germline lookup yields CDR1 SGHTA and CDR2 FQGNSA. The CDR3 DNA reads TGTGCCAGCCGTAGGAGCACTGAAGCTTTCTTT. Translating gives CASRRSTEAFF.

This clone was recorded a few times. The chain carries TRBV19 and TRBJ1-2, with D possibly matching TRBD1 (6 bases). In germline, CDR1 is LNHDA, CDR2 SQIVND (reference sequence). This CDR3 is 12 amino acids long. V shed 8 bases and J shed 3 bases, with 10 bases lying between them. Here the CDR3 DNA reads TGTGCCAGTGTGGACAGCCACTATGGCTACACCTTC. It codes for CASVDSHYGYTF.

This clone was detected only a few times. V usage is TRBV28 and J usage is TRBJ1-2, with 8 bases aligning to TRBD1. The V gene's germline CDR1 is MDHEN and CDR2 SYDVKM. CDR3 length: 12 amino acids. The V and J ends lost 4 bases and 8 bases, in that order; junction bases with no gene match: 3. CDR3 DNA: TGTGCCAGCAGTTCAGGGGGCCTAGGCTACACCTTC. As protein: CASSSGGLGYTF.

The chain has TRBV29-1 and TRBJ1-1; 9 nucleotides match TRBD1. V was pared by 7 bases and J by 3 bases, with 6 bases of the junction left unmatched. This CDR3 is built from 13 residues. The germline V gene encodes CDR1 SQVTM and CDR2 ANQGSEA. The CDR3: CSARGQGDTEAFF. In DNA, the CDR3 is TGCAGCGCCAGGGGACAGGGAGACACTGAAGCTTTCTTT. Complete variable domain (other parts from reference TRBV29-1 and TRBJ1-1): SAVISQKPSRDICQRGTSLTIQCQVDSQVTMMFWYRQQPGQSLTLIATANQGSEATYESGFVIDKFPISRPNLTFSTLTVSNMSPEDSSIYLCSARGQGDTEAFFGQGTRLTVV.

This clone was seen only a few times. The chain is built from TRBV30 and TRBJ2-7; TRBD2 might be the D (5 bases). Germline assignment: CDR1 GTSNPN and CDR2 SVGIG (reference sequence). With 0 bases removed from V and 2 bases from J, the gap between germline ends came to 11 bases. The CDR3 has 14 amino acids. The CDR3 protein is CAWSVRGYPYEQYF. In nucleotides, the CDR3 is TGTGCCTGGAGTGTACGCGGGTACCCCTACGAGCAGTACTTC.

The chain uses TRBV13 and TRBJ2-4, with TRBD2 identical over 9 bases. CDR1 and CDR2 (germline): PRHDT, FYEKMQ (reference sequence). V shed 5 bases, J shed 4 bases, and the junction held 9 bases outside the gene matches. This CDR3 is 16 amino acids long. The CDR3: CASSRRGGGTKNIQYF. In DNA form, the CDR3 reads TGTGCCAGCAGCCGACGCGGGGGGGGGACAAAAAACATTCAGTACTTC.